Here is one TCR beta chain with its context. The antigen it binds to is not known. A read error may account for a junction end that differs from germline. Patients with localized lung adenocarcinoma, a subtype of non-small cell lung cancer, were used as donors. These samples came from the centers of localized lung adenocarcinomas. For TCR repertoire analysis, CD8+ T cells from tumor tissue were profiled apart from CD4+ T cells. The data stem from a study of CD4 and CD8 cells across lung adenocarcinoma regions (dated by TCRdb to 2016 to 2019). Context from the whole study: To look at intratumor heterogeneity in the T cell receptor repertoire, the study compared tumor centers against tumor margins.

The library was built by means of PCR. Reads for this sample came from a HiSeq X Ten. TCRdb cleaned the public reads at Q25 with fastp, built clones with MiXCR and kept in-frame beta chains. One record per CDR3 amino acid sequence lists the most common genes and DNA. This sample lists about 6,700 distinct CDR3 sequences; roughly half were detected once. The ten largest make up 19% of the sample. Looking up the germline V gene yields CDR1 SGHAT and CDR2 FQNNGV. The CDR3 contains 16 residues, cysteine and phenylalanine counted. The DNA shown is the 48-base CDR3, in frame from base 1. This receptor was identified in a female donor with lung adenocarcinoma. The CD4 and CD8 labels of this study may be unreliable. The sequenced material came from CD8+ T cells from the center of a lung tumor. The meaning of the sample's cell subset or site label: tumor center region. The chain is made from TRBV11-2 and TRBJ2-5; the D gene cannot be resolved reliably. The CDR3 protein: CASSLDMLGGEETQYF. At the DNA level, the sequence is TGTGCCAGCAGCTTAGATATGTTGGGCGGAGAAGAGACGCAGTACTTC.